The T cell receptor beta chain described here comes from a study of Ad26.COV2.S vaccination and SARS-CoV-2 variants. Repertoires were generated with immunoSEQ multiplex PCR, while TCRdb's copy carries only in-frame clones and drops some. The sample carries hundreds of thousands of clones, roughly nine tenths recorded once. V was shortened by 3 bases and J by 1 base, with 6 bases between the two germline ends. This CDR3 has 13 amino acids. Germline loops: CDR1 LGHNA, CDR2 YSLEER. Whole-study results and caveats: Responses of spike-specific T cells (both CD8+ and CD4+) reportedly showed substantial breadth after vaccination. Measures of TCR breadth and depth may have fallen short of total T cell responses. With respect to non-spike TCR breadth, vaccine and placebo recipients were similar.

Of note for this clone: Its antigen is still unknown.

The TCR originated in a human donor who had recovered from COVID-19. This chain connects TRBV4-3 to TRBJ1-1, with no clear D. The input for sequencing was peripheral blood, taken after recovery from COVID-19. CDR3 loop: CASSQDENTEAFF. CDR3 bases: TGCGCCAGCAGCCAGGATGAGAACACTGAAGCTTTCTTT.